One and the same sample provided the 14 T cell receptor beta chains below, sequenced in a study of PD-L1 blockade in urothelial cancer. Method: immunoSEQ multiplex PCR; TCRdb's copy keeps in-frame clones and lacks some. Of 130,000 or so clones listed, 84% are singletons. Described time point: pretreatment peripheral blood. Sequenced material: PBMCs, taken around atezolizumab (anti-PD-L1) treatment. Receptor source: a man aged 50 to 59 with urothelial cancer.

V gene TRBV5-4 combines with J gene TRBJ2-7; TRBD2 aligns across 9 bases. V gave up 3 bases and J gave up 0 bases; unmatched junction bases: 4. CDR1 is SGHNT, CDR2 YYREEE, per germline (reference sequence). The CDR3 contains 15 residues. CDR3 residues: CASSYDSGSSYEQYF. The DNA of the CDR3 is TGTGCCAGCAGCTACGATAGCGGGAGCTCCTACGAGCAGTACTTC. The full variable domain, completed using reference TRBV5-4 and TRBJ2-7, is ETGVTQSPTHLIKTRGQQVTLRCSSQSGHNTVSWYQQALGQGPQFIFQYYREEENGRGNFPPRFSGLQFPNYSSELNVNALELDDSALYLCASSYDSGSSYEQYFGPGTRLTVT.

The chain employs TRBV27 and TRBJ2-1, with unresolved D. V lost 6 bases and J lost 2, with 11 bases in between. The CDR3 totals 14 residues. The V gene's germline CDR1 is MNHEY and CDR2 SMNVEV (reference sequence). Here the CDR3 reads CASRRISTYNEQFF. The DNA for the CDR3 is TGTGCCAGCAGGCGTATATCCACCTACAATGAGCAGTTCTTC.

The J gene is TRBJ2-3, the V gene TRBV7-2, with D uncertain. CDR3 length: 13 residues. Germline V gene data show CDR1 as SGHTA and CDR2 as FQGNSA. V was shortened by 3 bases and J by 2 bases, with 6 bases between the two germline ends. In DNA form, the CDR3 reads TGTGCCAGCAGCTTGTCCCTCACAGATACGCAGTATTTT. Encoded protein: CASSLSLTDTQYF.

This clone was observed a single time. This chain joins TRBV15 and TRBJ2-3; possible D gene TRBD2, 6 bases. CDR3 length: 16 residues. The V gene lost 0 bases and the J gene lost 2 bases, with 12 bases spanning the gap. The germline V gene has CDR1 LNHNV and CDR2 YYDKDF (reference sequence). In DNA, the CDR3 is TGTGCCACCAGCAGAGATCTCGCGGGGACCACAGATACGCAGTATTTT. Translation gives CATSRDLAGTTDTQYF.

This rearrangement joins TRBV2 to TRBJ2-1; 10 positions match TRBD2. With 7 bases clipped from V and 7 bases from J, the junction kept 7 bases outside the gene matches. Germline loops: CDR1 SNHLY, CDR2 FYNNEI. The CDR3 extends over 14 amino acids. As DNA, the CDR3 is TGTGCCAGCACCACGGGACTAGCGAGTAATGAGCAGTTCTTC. Encoded protein: CASTTGLASNEQFF.

The chain recombines TRBV9 with TRBJ2-7, with 10 nucleotides matching TRBD2. With 4 bases clipped from V and 2 bases from J, the junction kept 6 bases outside the gene matches. This CDR3 is 15 amino acids long. The germline gives CDR1 SGDLS, CDR2 YYNGEE. Here the CDR3 reads CASSPQAGGAYEQYF. DNA for the CDR3: TGTGCCAGCAGCCCTCAAGCGGGAGGGGCCTACGAGCAGTACTTC.

The genes are TRBV28 and TRBJ2-1; 9 nucleotides align to TRBD2. V shed 2 bases and J 5 bases; nucleotides not matched to a gene: 13. This CDR3 contains 18 residues. Germline loops: CDR1 MDHEN, CDR2 SYDVKM. The CDR3 nucleotides read TGTGCCAGCAGTTTACCGAGCGGGAGGATCCTTAGGGACAATGAGCAGTTCTTC. This translates into CASSLPSGRILRDNEQFF. Full variable domain (missing parts from reference TRBV28 and TRBJ2-1): DVKVTQSSRYLVKRTGEKVFLECVQDMDHENMFWYRQDPGLGLRLIYFSYDVKMKEKGDIPEGYSVSREKKERFSLILESASTNQTSMYLCASSLPSGRILRDNEQFFGPGTRLTVL.

This clone was seen a few times. The chain is built from TRBV2 and TRBJ2-1; TRBD2 agrees at 7 bases. The V gene end was trimmed by 9 bases and the J gene end by 6 bases; junction bases not matched to a gene: 2. The CDR3 spans 11 residues. Germline V gene lookup returns CDR1 SNHLY and CDR2 FYNNEI. Written as DNA, the CDR3 is TGTGCCAGTGGGAGGGGCAATGAGCAGTTCTTC. It translates to CASGRGNEQFF.

The V and J genes are TRBV6-6 and TRBJ2-7; D perhaps matches TRBD1 (7 bases). V lost 5 bases and J 6 bases, leaving 17 bases between the germline ends. CDR1 MNHNY and CDR2 SVGAGI come from the germline V gene (reference sequence). The CDR3 is 14 residues long. The CDR3: CASSATRDSSEQYF. DNA of the CDR3: TGTGCCAGCAGTGCAACGCGGGACAGTTCCGAGCAGTACTTC.

The rearrangement links TRBV9 to TRBJ2-2; TRBD2 matches at 7 bases. The CDR3 sequence is 16 residues long. Germline V CDR1 and CDR2: SGDLS, YYNGEE. V lost 0 bases to trimming and J lost 6 bases; unmatched junction nucleotides: 8. The CDR3 nucleotides read TGTGCCAGCAGCGTAGAGGGACTAAGGGTCTCCGGGGAGCTGTTTTTT. Amino acids: CASSVEGLRVSGELFF.

V and J are TRBV5-1 and TRBJ2-3; TRBD1 matches 7 bases. Germline V gene lookup returns CDR1 SGHRS and CDR2 YFSETQ. V shed 3 bases and J 10 bases; nucleotides not matched to a gene: 5. The CDR3 sequence is 12 residues long. The CDR3 reads CASSSTGQSQYF. The CDR3 nucleotides read TGCGCCAGCAGCTCGACAGGGCAATCGCAGTATTTT.

The chain carries TRBV6-1 and TRBJ2-3; 10 bases fit TRBD2. Germline V gives CDR1 MNHNS, CDR2 SASEGT. This CDR3 region has 15 residues. With 4 bases clipped from V and 6 bases from J, the junction kept 7 bases outside the gene matches. The CDR3 region is CASSAPSGSGDTQYF. The CDR3 DNA sequence: TGTGCCAGCAGTGCGCCTAGCGGGAGTGGGGATACGCAGTATTTT.

This clone has just a few counts. This chain joins TRBV7-9 and TRBJ2-1; possibly TRBD2 for D (5 bases). The CDR3 spans 15 residues. V lost 7 bases and J lost 4, with 17 bases in between. Germline V CDR1 and CDR2: SEHNR, FQNEAQ (reference sequence). In nucleotides, the CDR3 is TGTGCCAGCAAAGCGGACGGATGGTCTTACAATGAGCAGTTCTTC. Translating it yields CASKADGWSYNEQFF.

The V call is TRBV5-6, the J call TRBJ1-1; tentative D call: TRBD1 (5 bases). The CDR3 is 15 residues long. With 1 base removed from V and 0 bases from J, the gap between germline ends came to 10 bases. Germline V gene sequence: CDR1 SGHDT, CDR2 YYEEEE. As DNA, the CDR3 is TGTGCCAGCAGCTTGAGACCGACAGTGAACACTGAAGCTTTCTTT. This gives the protein CASSLRPTVNTEAFF.